The text below deals with one T cell receptor (beta chain). Its antigen is currently unknown. Primers: 60 Vbeta forward and 13 Jbeta reverse. TCRdb keeps only in-frame clones here, not all; method: immunoSEQ multiplex PCR. The table records approximately 100,000 clones, about three quarters of them present only once. This record belongs to a study of cytomegalovirus exposure and HLA in healthy donors. Study details: A previous analysis identified 95 million to 130 million unique TCR beta sequences derived from some 200 million T cells. When over 300 donors were genotyped, about 86% of them were found to fall in the Caucasian-associated ancestry cluster.

Findings and caveats of the study: Roughly uniform sequencing depth across donors was assumed, possibly incorrectly. Earlier analysis looked at TCR beta V segments, and most were productive about 90% or about 30% of the time.

The sample consisted of PBMCs. The source is a man aged 55 to 70 in good health and CMV-seropositive.

CDR3 sequence reads: CASSESGFENTEAFF. Here the CDR3 DNA reads TGTGCCAGCAGCGAGTCGGGTTTCGAGAACACTGAAGCTTTCTTT. This chain links TRBV4-2 with TRBJ1-1; D gene ambiguous. The CDR3 contains 15 residues. CDR1 LGHNA and CDR2 YNFKEQ come from the germline V gene. Trimming shortened V by 5 bases and J by 1 base, and 14 bases separated the two germline ends.